The clone carrying this T cell receptor (beta chain) appeared a few times. The data were taken from a study of blood T cell repertoires in COVID-19. Study-wide context: Acute-phase and convalescent COVID-19 samples originated in the United States, Italy and Spain.

Germline V CDR1 and CDR2: SGHTA, FQGNSA. V lost 6 bases, J lost 0 bases, and 14 bases lay in between. There are 15 residues in the CDR3. Original methodology: How many nucleated cells were present was estimated from reference gene primer amplification. Profiled with immunoSEQ multiplex PCR; TCRdb holds only in-frame clones, not every one. That table supplies the V and J calls and clone size; D and trimming were determined from the DNA. This repertoire shows about 240,000 clones, about 83% found once; its top ten account for around 3.5%. A COVID-19 case had been met by exposed participants during the 2 weeks before study entry.

The gene calls are TRBV7-2 and TRBJ1-1, with a possible D match to TRBD1 (6 bases). What was sequenced was PBMCs or T cells enriched from blood (not recorded which). The source is a woman between 35 and 50 years old who had been exposed to COVID-19. The CDR3 DNA sequence: TGTGCCAGCAGTTTTGTGACAGGTTTGAACACTGAAGCTTTCTTT. It yields the protein CASSFVTGLNTEAFF.